Presented here are 13 T cell receptor beta chains from one specimen sequenced in a study of human T cells and chemical hapten exposure (dated by TCRdb to about 2021). The library came from RACE. Sequencing relied on a NextSeq 500. The raw public data were reprocessed by TCRdb itself: fastp quality trimming at Q25, MiXCR clonotype calling, in-frame beta chains only. Rows are unified per CDR3 protein, each entry keeping the most common DNA and genes. This sample comprises around 200,000 distinct CDR3 sequences, about 22% of them detected only once. The ten most abundant clones make up roughly 2.4% of the sample. What this sample's time point label stands for: patch test 3, about 24 weeks after DPC sensitization. The sample's treatment or condition label is to be understood as: therapeutic diphenylcyclopropenone sensitization with weekly scalp DPC. The sequences come from whole blood, collected in connection with sensitization to the hapten diphenylcyclopropenone (DPC). These receptors were taken from a middle-aged woman with alopecia areata. Some clones in this sample may be carry-over from other donors' samples.

The chain uses TRBV7-8 and TRBJ2-2; 11 nucleotides match TRBD1. CDR1 and CDR2 (germline): SGHVS, FQNEAQ. V trimming: 6 bases; J trimming: 1 base; junction bases outside the gene matches: 4. This CDR3 is 16 amino acids long. CDR3 amino acids: CASSRTGGMNTGELFF. The CDR3 DNA reads TGTGCCAGCAGTAGGACAGGGGGCATGAACACCGGGGAGCTGTTTTTT.

This chain joins TRBV2 and TRBJ2-1; TRBD2 might be the D (5 bases). V was pared by 5 bases and J by 10 bases, with 15 bases between. CDR3 size: 13 residues. Germline CDR1 SNHLY, CDR2 FYNNEI. Here the CDR3 reads CASSTLVSGEQFF. CDR3 in DNA: TGTGCCAGCAGTACACTAGTCTCGGGAGAGCAGTTCTTC.

The chain combines TRBV9 with TRBJ2-7; no definite D call. Germline loops: CDR1 SGDLS, CDR2 YYNGEE. The CDR3 totals 13 residues. Trimming cost V 1 base and J 3 bases, with 8 bases left between them. This chain's CDR3 is CASSVLADYEQYF. The CDR3 nucleotides read TGTGCCAGCAGCGTATTGGCAGACTACGAGCAGTACTTC.

This chain links TRBV29-1 with TRBJ1-1; D gene ambiguous. CDR3 length equals 12 residues. CDR1 is SQVTM, CDR2 ANQGSEA, per germline. V dropped 3 bases and J dropped 4 bases, with 9 bases sitting between them. The CDR3 DNA follows: TGCAGCGTTGAGCAGGTCGGCACTGAAGCTTTCTTT. This gives the protein CSVEQVGTEAFF. The variable domain in full, completed from reference TRBV29-1 and TRBJ1-1, reads SAVISQKPSRDICQRGTSLTIQCQVDSQVTMMFWYRQQPGQSLTLIATANQGSEATYESGFVIDKFPISRPNLTFSTLTVSNMSPEDSSIYLCSVEQVGTEAFFGQGTRLTVV.

This clonotype occurred a few times. This rearrangement joins TRBV2 to TRBJ1-5; tentative D call: TRBD1 (5 bases). Germline V CDR1 and CDR2: SNHLY, FYNNEI. V lost 4 bases and J 7 bases, leaving 8 bases between the germline ends. The length of the CDR3 is 12 residues. This CDR3 is CASSGTIQPQHF. In DNA, the CDR3 is TGTGCCAGCAGTGGGACAATCCAGCCCCAGCATTTT.

This clonotype was picked up a small number of times. The chain recombines TRBV9 with TRBJ1-5, with 7 nucleotides matching TRBD1. This CDR3 comprises 15 residues. Trimming removed 0 bases from V and 4 bases from J; junction bases left unmatched: 4. CDR1 and CDR2 (germline): SGDLS, YYNGEE. The CDR3 spells CASSVEGQTNQPQHF. CDR3 sequence (DNA): TGTGCCAGCAGCGTAGAGGGACAGACTAATCAGCCCCAGCATTTT. Variable domain in full (rest from reference TRBV9 and TRBJ1-5): DSGVTQTPKHLITATGQRVTLRCSPRSGDLSVYWYQQSLDQGLQFLIQYYNGEERAKGNILERFSAQQFPDLHSELNLSSLELGDSALYFCASSVEGQTNQPQHFGDGTRLSIL.

This rearrangement joins TRBV5-1 to TRBJ1-1; TRBD1 agrees at 7 bases. This CDR3 is built from 15 residues. Germline V gene data show CDR1 as SGHRS and CDR2 as YFSETQ. V lost 3 bases to trimming and J lost 3 bases; unmatched junction nucleotides: 8. The CDR3 sequence is CASSSGQAVHTEAFF. The CDR3 coding sequence is TGCGCCAGCAGCTCAGGACAGGCCGTCCACACTGAAGCTTTCTTT. Full variable domain (missing parts from reference TRBV5-1 and TRBJ1-1): KAGVTQTPRYLIKTRGQQVTLSCSPISGHRSVSWYQQTPGQGLQFLFEYFSETQRNKGNFPGRFSGRQFSNSRSEMNVSTLELGDSALYLCASSSGQAVHTEAFFGQGTRLTVV.

This clonotype was found a few times. The chain carries TRBV10-3 and TRBJ1-6; the D gene is possibly TRBD1 (5 bases). Trimming removed 0 bases at V and 0 bases at J, with 15 bases between. This CDR3 is built from 19 residues. The germline V gene has CDR1 ENHRY and CDR2 SYGVKD. CDR3 loop: CAISESRSRGSSYNSPLHF. DNA for the CDR3: TGTGCCATCAGTGAGTCGAGATCGCGGGGCAGCTCCTATAATTCACCCCTCCACTTT.

The chain has TRBV6-2 or TRBV6-3 and TRBJ2-5, with 7 nucleotides matching TRBD2. After removal of 0 bases from V and 1 base from J, the junction contained 5 bases not matched to a gene. This CDR3 has 16 residues. The V gene's germline CDR1 is MNHEY and CDR2 SVGEGT. The DNA of the CDR3 is TGTGCCAGCAGTTACTCTGGGGCTAGCGGCCAAGAGACCCAGTACTTC. The encoded protein is CASSYSGASGQETQYF.

This clonotype came up a few times. The chain is built from TRBV2 and TRBJ1-5; possible D gene TRBD1, 6 bases. Trimming took off 6 bases at V and 4 bases at J, with 13 bases between the two ends. The CDR3 is made up of 14 amino acids. From germline, CDR1 is SNHLY and CDR2 FYNNEI. The CDR3 loop is CASSGYRDNQPQHF. The CDR3 nucleotides read TGTGCCAGCAGCGGTTACAGGGATAATCAGCCCCAGCATTTT.

The gene calls are TRBV7-9 and TRBJ2-1; 8 bases are a match to TRBD2. V trimming: 5 bases; J trimming: 1 base; junction bases outside the gene matches: 19. This CDR3 spans 20 amino acids. Germline V gene lookup returns CDR1 SEHNR and CDR2 FQNEAQ (reference sequence). The CDR3 DNA sequence: TGTGCCAGCAGCCACGGACCCCCAGCGGGAGACGTGTGGTCCTACAATGAGCAGTTCTTC. Residues: CASSHGPPAGDVWSYNEQFF.

This clonotype has only one observation. V and J are TRBV7-2 and TRBJ1-1, with a possible D match to TRBD1 (6 bases). Per germline, CDR1 SGHTA and CDR2 FQGNSA. V was trimmed by 5 bases and J by 6 bases, leaving 22 bases between them. The CDR3 contains 16 residues. This CDR3 is CASSLSPGREGAEAFF. CDR3 bases: TGTGCCAGCAGCCTCAGTCCAGGGAGGGAGGGGGCTGAAGCTTTCTTT.

This clonotype has more than one count but fewer than ten. V gene TRBV29-1 combines with J gene TRBJ2-1; TRBD2 aligns across 11 bases. After removal of 5 bases from V and 0 bases from J, the junction contained 9 bases not matched to a gene. The germline V gene has CDR1 SQVTM and CDR2 ANQGSEA. CDR3 length: 17 amino acids. CDR3 amino acids: CSVMGLADFTSYNEQFF. The CDR3 DNA reads TGCAGCGTTATGGGACTAGCGGATTTCACCTCCTACAATGAGCAGTTCTTC.